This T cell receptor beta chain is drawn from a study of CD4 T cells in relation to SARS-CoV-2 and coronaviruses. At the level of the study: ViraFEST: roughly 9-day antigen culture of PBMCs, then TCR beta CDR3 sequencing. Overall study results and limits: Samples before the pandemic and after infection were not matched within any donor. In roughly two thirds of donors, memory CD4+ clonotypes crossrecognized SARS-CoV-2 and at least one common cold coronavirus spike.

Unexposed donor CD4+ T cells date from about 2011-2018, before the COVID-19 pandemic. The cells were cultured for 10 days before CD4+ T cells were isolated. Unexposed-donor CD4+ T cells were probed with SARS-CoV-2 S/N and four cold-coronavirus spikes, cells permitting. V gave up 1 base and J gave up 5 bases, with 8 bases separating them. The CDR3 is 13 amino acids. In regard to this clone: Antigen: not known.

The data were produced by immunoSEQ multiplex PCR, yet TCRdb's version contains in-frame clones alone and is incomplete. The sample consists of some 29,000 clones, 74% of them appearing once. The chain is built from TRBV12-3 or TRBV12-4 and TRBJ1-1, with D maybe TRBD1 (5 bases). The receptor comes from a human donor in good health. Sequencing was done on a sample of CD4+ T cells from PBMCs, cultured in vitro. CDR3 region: CASSLEGRTEAFF. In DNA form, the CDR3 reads TGTGCCAGCAGTTTAGAGGGGCGGACTGAAGCTTTCTTT.